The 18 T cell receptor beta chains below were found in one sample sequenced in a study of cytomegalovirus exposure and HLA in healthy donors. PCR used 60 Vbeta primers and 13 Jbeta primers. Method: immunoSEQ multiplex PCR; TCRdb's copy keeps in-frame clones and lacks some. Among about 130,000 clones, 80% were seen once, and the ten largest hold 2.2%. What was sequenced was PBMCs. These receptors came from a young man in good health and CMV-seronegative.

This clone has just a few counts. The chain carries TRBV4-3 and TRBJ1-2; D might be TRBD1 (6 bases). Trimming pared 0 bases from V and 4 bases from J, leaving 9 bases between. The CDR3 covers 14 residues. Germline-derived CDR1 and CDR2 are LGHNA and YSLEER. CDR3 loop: CASSQETGPYGYTF. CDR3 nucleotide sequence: TGCGCCAGCAGCCAAGAAACAGGGCCCTATGGCTACACCTTC.

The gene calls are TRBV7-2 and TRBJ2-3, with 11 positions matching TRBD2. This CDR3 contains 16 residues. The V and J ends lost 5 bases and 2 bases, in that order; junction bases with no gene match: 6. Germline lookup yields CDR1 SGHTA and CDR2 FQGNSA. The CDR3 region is CASSLRLAGHTDTQYF. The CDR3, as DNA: TGTGCCAGCAGCCTCCGACTAGCGGGGCACACAGATACGCAGTATTTT. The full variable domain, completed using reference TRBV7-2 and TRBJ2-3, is GAGVSQSPSNKVTEKGKDVELRCDPISGHTALYWYRQSLGQGLEFLIYFQGNSAPDKSGLPSDRFSAERTGGSVSTLTIQRTQQEDSAVYLCASSLRLAGHTDTQYFGPGTRLTVL.

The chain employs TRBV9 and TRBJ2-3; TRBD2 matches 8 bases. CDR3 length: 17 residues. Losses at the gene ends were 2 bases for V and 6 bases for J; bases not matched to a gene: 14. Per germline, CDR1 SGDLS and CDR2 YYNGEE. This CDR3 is CASSVRPGTRSVDTQYF. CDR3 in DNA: TGTGCCAGCAGCGTTAGACCCGGGACTAGGTCCGTGGATACGCAGTATTTT. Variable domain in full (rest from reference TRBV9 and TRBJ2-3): DSGVTQTPKHLITATGQRVTLRCSPRSGDLSVYWYQQSLDQGLQFLIQYYNGEERAKGNILERFSAQQFPDLHSELNLSSLELGDSALYFCASSVRPGTRSVDTQYFGPGTRLTVL.

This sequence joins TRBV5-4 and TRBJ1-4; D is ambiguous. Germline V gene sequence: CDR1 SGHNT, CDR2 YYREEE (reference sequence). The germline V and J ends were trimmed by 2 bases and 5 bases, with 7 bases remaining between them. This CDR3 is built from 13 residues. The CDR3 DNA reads TGTGCCAGCAGCTTCGACATAAATGAAAAACTGTTTTTT. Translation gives CASSFDINEKLFF.

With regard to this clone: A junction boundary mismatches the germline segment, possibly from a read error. In DNA form, the CDR3 reads TGCGCCTGTGAGGAATTCCTCTCTAGCAATCAGCCCCAGCATTTT. Translation: CACEEFLSSNQPQHF. This chain connects TRBV2 to TRBJ1-5; D ambiguous. The V gene's germline CDR1 is SNHLY and CDR2 FYNNEI. The CDR3 contains 15 residues.

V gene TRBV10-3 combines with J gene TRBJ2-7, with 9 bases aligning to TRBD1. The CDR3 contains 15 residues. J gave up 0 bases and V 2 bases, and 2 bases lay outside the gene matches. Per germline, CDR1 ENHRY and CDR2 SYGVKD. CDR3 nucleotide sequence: TGTGCCATCAGTGAGGGGGACAGGGCCTCCTACGAGCAGTACTTC. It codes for CAISEGDRASYEQYF.

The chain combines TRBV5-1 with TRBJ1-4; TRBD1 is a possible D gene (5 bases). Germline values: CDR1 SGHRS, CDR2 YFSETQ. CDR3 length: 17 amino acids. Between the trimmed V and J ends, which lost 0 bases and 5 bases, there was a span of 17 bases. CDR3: CASSLGGRVGSNEKLFF. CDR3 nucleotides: TGCGCCAGCAGCTTGGGGGGCAGGGTAGGATCGAATGAAAAACTGTTTTTT.

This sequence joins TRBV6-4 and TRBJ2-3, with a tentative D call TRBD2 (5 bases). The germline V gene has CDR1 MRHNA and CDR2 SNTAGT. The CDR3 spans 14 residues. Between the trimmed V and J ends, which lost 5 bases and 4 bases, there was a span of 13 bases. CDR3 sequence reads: CASSSQDSSDTQYF. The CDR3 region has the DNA TGTGCCAGCAGTTCGCAGGACTCTTCAGATACGCAGTATTTT.

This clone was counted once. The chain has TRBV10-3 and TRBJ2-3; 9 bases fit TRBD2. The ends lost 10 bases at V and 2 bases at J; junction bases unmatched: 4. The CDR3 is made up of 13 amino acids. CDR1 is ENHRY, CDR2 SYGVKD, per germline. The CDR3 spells CATGLALTDTQYF. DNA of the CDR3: TGTGCCACCGGACTAGCGCTCACAGATACGCAGTATTTT.

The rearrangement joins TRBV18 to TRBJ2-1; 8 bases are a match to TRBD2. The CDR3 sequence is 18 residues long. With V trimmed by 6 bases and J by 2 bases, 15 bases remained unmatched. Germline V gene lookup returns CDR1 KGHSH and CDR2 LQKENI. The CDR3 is CASSSWGRAGRAYNEQFF. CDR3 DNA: TGTGCCAGCTCCTCATGGGGAAGGGCCGGGAGGGCCTACAATGAGCAGTTCTTC. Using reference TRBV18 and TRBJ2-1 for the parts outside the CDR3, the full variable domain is NAGVMQNPRHLVRRRGQEARLRCSPMKGHSHVYWYRQLPEEGLKFMVYLQKENIIDESGMPKERFSAEFPKEGPSILRIQQVVRGDSAAYFCASSSWGRAGRAYNEQFFGPGTRLTVL.

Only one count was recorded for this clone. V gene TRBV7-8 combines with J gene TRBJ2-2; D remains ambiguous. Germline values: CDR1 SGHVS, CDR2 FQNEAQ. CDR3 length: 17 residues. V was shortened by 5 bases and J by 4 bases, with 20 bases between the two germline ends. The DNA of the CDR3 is TGTGCCAGCAGCCCAGAGACTCATCCCTTCGTCACCGGGGAGCTGTTTTTT. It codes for CASSPETHPFVTGELFF.

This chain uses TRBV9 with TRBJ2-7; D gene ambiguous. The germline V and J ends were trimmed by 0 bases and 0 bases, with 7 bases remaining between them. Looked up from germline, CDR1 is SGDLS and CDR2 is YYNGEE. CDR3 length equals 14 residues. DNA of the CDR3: TGTGCCAGCAGCGTAGATGAGGTCTCCTACGAGCAGTACTTC. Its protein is CASSVDEVSYEQYF.

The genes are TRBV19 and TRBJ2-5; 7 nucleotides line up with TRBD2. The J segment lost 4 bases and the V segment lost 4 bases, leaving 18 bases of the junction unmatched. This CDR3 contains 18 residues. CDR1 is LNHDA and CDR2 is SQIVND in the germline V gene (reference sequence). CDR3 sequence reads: CASSNPTIAGDWGETQYF. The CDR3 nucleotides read TGTGCCAGTAGTAACCCCACTATTGCGGGAGATTGGGGAGAGACCCAGTACTTC.

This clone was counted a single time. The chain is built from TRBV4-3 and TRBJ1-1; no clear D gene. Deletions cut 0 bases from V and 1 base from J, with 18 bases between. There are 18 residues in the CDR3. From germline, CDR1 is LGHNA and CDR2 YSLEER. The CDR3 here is CASSQDWRVVRENTEAFF. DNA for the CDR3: TGCGCCAGCAGCCAAGATTGGAGGGTAGTACGAGAGAACACTGAAGCTTTCTTT.

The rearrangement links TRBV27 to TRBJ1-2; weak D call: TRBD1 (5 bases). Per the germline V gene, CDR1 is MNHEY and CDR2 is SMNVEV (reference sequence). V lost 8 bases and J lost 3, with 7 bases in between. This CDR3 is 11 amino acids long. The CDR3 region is CASGAYYGYTF. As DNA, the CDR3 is TGTGCCAGCGGGGCCTACTATGGCTACACCTTC.

CDR3 loop: CASSPARGISKETSPHYNEQFF. CDR3 nucleotides: TGTGCCAGCAGCCCCGCTAGGGGAATCAGTAAGGAAACATCACCACATTACAATGAGCAGTTCTTC. The V gene is TRBV21-1, the J gene TRBJ2-1; the table names TRBD1, a call not compared with the DNA. TRBV21-1 is flagged as a pseudogene. The CDR3 consists of 22 residues.

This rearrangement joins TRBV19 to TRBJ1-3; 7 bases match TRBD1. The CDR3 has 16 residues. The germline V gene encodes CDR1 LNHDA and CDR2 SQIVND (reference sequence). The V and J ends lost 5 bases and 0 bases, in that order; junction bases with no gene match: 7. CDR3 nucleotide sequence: TGTGCCAGTAGTCCCCGACAGGGACGCTCTGGAAACACCATATATTTT. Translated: CASSPRQGRSGNTIYF.

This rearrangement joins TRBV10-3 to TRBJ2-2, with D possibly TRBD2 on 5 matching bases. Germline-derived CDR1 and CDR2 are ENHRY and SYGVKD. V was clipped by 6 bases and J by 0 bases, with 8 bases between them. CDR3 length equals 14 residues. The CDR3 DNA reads TGTGCCATCAGCCTAGCCGCGAACACCGGGGAGCTGTTTTTT. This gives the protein CAISLAANTGELFF.